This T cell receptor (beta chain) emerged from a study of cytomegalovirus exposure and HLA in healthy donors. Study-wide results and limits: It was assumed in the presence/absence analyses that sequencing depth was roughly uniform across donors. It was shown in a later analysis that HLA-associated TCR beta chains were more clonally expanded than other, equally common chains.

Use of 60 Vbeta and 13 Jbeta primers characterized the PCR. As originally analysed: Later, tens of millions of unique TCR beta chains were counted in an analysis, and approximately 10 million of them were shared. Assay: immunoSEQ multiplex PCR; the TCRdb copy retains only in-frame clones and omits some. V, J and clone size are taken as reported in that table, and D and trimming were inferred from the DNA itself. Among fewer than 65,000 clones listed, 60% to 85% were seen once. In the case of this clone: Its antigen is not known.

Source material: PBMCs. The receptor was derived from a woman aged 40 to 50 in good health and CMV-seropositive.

The CDR3 nucleotides are TGTGCCAGTAGTACCGGACAGACTAACTATGGCTACACCTTC. Protein: CASSTGQTNYGYTF. The chain is built from TRBV19 and TRBJ1-2; a weak D match, TRBD1 (6 bases). Germline V lookup: CDR1 LNHDA, CDR2 SQIVND (reference sequence). V was trimmed by 4 bases and J by 0 bases, leaving 9 bases between them. The CDR3 runs to 14 residues.